This TCR beta chain was recorded in a study of cytomegalovirus exposure and HLA in healthy donors. Overall study findings and caveats: The authors later linked a missense DCLRE1C variant to TCR beta V- and J-gene trimming. In terms of immune exposure information, only CMV serostatus was available. The study assumed roughly uniform donor sequencing depth for presence/absence analyses.

Regarding this clone: Its antigen is not known.

Primers: 60 Vbeta forward and 13 Jbeta reverse. Sequencing used immunoSEQ multiplex PCR; TCRdb keeps in-frame clones, though not all of them. The data contain approximately 52,000 clones, 77% of them singletons. Sequenced input: PBMCs. The source of this sequence is a female donor in good health and CMV-seronegative.

The CDR3 reads CASSLLGRRVKDTEAFF. DNA for the CDR3: TGTGCCAGCAGTTTACTAGGACGCAGGGTGAAAGACACTGAAGCTTTCTTT. V is TRBV28 and J is TRBJ1-1, with a possible D match to TRBD1 (5 bases). CDR3 length equals 17 residues. V lost 2 bases to trimming and J lost 3 bases, with 19 bases between them. Looked up from germline, CDR1 is MDHEN and CDR2 is SYDVKM.